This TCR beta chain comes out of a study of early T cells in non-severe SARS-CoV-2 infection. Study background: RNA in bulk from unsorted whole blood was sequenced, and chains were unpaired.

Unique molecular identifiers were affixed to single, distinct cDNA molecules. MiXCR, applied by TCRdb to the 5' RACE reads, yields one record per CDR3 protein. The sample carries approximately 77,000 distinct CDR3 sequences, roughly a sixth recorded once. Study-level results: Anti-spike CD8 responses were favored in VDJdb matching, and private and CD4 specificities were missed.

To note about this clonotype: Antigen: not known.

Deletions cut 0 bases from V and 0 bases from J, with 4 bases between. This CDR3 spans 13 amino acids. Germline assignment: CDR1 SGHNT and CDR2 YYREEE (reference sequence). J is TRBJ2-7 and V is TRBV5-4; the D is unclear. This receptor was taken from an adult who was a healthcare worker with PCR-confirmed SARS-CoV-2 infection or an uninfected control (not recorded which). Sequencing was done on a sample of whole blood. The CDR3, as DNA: TGTGCCAGCAGCTTGGGCCACTCCTACGAGCAGTACTTC. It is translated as CASSLGHSYEQYF.